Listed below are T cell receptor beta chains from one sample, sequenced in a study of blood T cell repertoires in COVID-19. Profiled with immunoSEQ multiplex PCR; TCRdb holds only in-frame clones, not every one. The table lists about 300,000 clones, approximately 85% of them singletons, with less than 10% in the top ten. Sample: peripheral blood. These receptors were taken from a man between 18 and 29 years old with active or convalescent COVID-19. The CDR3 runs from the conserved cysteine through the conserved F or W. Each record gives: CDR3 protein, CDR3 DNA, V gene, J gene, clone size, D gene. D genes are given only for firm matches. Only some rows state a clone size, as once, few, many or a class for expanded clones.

CDR3: CSVVTGNTEAFF
DNA: TGCAGCGTAGTAACAGGGAACACTGAAGCTTTCTTT
V: TRBV29-1
J: TRBJ1-1
size: -
D: -

CDR3: CASSITGMNTEAFF
DNA: TGTGCCAGCAGTATAACGGGGATGAACACTGAAGCTTTCTTT
V: TRBV6-6
J: TRBJ1-1
size: -
D: -

CDR3: CASSWSLQGGSNQPQHF
DNA: TGTGCCAGTAGTTGGTCTTTACAGGGGGGTAGCAATCAGCCCCAGCATTTT
V: TRBV19
J: TRBJ1-5
size: -
D: TRBD1

CDR3: CASSDGGGYGYTF
DNA: TGCGCCAGCAGCGATGGAGGTGGCTATGGCTACACCTTC
V: TRBV5-1
J: TRBJ1-2
size: few
D: -

CDR3: CASSLVQQETQYF
DNA: TGTGCCAGCAGCTTGGTACAACAAGAGACCCAGTACTTC
V: TRBV5-6
J: TRBJ2-5
size: -
D: -

CDR3: CASSRGTGGNTEAFF
DNA: TGTGCCAGCAGCCGGGGGACAGGGGGGAACACTGAAGCTTTCTTT
V: TRBV4-2
J: TRBJ1-1
size: once
D: TRBD1

CDR3: CASSLPLAGGTTIQETQYF
DNA: TGTGCCAGCTCATTACCGCTAGCGGGGGGTACCACTATTCAAGAGACCCAGTACTTC
V: TRBV7-6
J: TRBJ2-5
size: -
D: TRBD2

CDR3: CASSSISRTDWGLNYGYTF
DNA: TGTGCCAGCAGTTCGATCTCCAGGACAGATTGGGGCCTTAACTATGGCTACACCTTC
V: TRBV27
J: TRBJ1-2
size: -
D: -

CDR3: CASSIRQGPYGYTF
DNA: TGTGCCAGTAGTATAAGGCAGGGCCCCTATGGCTACACCTTC
V: TRBV19
J: TRBJ1-2
size: -
D: -

CDR3: CSAQPGGNQPQHF
DNA: TGCAGCGCTCAACCGGGGGGGAACCAGCCCCAGCATTTT
V: TRBV29-1
J: TRBJ1-5
size: -
D: -

CDR3: CASSQLLANTEAFF
DNA: TGCGCCAGCAGCCAACTCCTGGCGAACACTGAAGCTTTCTTT
V: TRBV4-1
J: TRBJ1-1
size: -
D: -

CDR3: CASSFETSGGVYNEQFF
DNA: TGTGCCAGCAGCTTTGAGACTAGCGGGGGGGTCTACAATGAGCAGTTCTTC
V: TRBV5-4
J: TRBJ2-1
size: -
D: TRBD2

CDR3: CASSQDKIQGPGYF
DNA: TGTGCCAGCAGCCAAGATAAAATACAGGGCCCTGGGTACTTC
V: TRBV4-2
J: TRBJ2-4
size: -
D: -

CDR3: CASSQVHDRVSGNEQFF
DNA: TGCGCCAGCAGCCAAGTTCATGACAGGGTATCGGGCAATGAGCAGTTCTTC
V: TRBV4-1
J: TRBJ2-1
size: -
D: TRBD1

CDR3: CASSQTGTGVYEQYF
DNA: TGCGCCAGCAGCCAAACCGGGACAGGGGTCTACGAGCAGTACTTC
V: TRBV4-1
J: TRBJ2-7
size: -
D: TRBD1

CDR3: CASSTGGRGQSTDTQYF
DNA: TGTGCCAGCAGCACCGGCGGGAGGGGACAAAGCACAGATACGCAGTATTTT
V: TRBV21-1
J: TRBJ2-3
size: -
D: -

CDR3: CASSWAGNGNTIYF
DNA: TGCGCCAGCAGCTGGGCAGGGAACGGAAACACCATATATTTT
V: TRBV5-1
J: TRBJ1-3
size: -
D: -

CDR3: CASSEPPQVGRGHGYTF
DNA: TGCGCCAGCAGTGAGCCTCCCCAAGTGGGCAGGGGGCATGGCTACACCTTC
V: TRBV10-1
J: TRBJ1-2
size: -
D: TRBD1

CDR3: CASSFGQGYTGELFF
DNA: TGTGCCAGCAGCTTTGGACAGGGGTATACCGGGGAGCTGTTTTTT
V: TRBV5-5
J: TRBJ2-2
size: -
D: TRBD1

CDR3: CASSLLGGNQPQHF
DNA: TGTGCCAGCAGTTTATTGGGAGGAAATCAGCCCCAGCATTTT
V: TRBV27
J: TRBJ1-5
size: once
D: -

CDR3: CASSLGEQANVLTF
DNA: TGCGCCAGCAGCTTGGGTGAACAGGCCAACGTCCTGACTTTC
V: TRBV5-1
J: TRBJ2-6
size: -
D: -

CDR3: CASSPVGAGSTNEKLFF
DNA: TGTGCCAGCAGCCCCGTTGGGGCAGGATCAACTAATGAAAAACTGTTTTTT
V: TRBV7-9
J: TRBJ1-4
size: -
D: -

CDR3: CASSGRAGGEQFF
DNA: TGTGCCAGCAGTGGTCGAGCGGGGGGTGAGCAGTTCTTC
V: TRBV2
J: TRBJ2-1
size: -
D: TRBD2

CDR3: CASSPGQGNDYTF
DNA: TGTGCCAGCTCACCCGGCCAGGGGAACGACTACACCTTC
V: TRBV18
J: TRBJ1-2
size: -
D: -

CDR3: CATSRQGPDQPQHF
DNA: TGTGCCACCAGCAGACAGGGGCCAGATCAGCCCCAGCATTTT
V: TRBV15
J: TRBJ1-5
size: few
D: -

CDR3: CASSPRSGGAYTGELFF
DNA: TGTGCCAGCAGCCCCCGTAGCGGGGGGGCCTACACCGGGGAGCTGTTTTTT
V: TRBV3-1/TRBV3-2
J: TRBJ2-2
size: -
D: TRBD2

CDR3: CASSRGQNTEAFF
DNA: TGTGCCAGCAGCCGGGGCCAAAACACTGAAGCTTTCTTT
V: TRBV7-8
J: TRBJ1-1
size: -
D: -

CDR3: CASSRPLSRVNEKLFF
DNA: TGTGCCAGCAGCCGACCCTTATCGAGGGTTAATGAAAAACTGTTTTTT
V: TRBV6-2/TRBV6-3
J: TRBJ1-4
size: -
D: -

CDR3: CASTPLGGYEQYF
DNA: TGTGCCAGCACGCCGTTAGGGGGCTACGAGCAGTACTTC
V: TRBV3-1/TRBV3-2
J: TRBJ2-7
size: -
D: -

CDR3: CASSQDGLAGGPKDTQYF
DNA: TGTGCCAGCAGCCAAGATGGCCTAGCGGGGGGGCCGAAAGATACGCAGTATTTT
V: TRBV3-1/TRBV3-2
J: TRBJ2-3
size: -
D: TRBD2

CDR3: CATSRERGGRDTQYF
DNA: TGTGCCACCAGCAGGGAGCGGGGGGGCCGGGATACGCAGTATTTT
V: TRBV15
J: TRBJ2-3
size: once
D: TRBD2

CDR3: CASSLGLTDTQYF
DNA: TGTGCCAGCAGCTTAGGGCTCACAGATACGCAGTATTTT
V: TRBV11-2
J: TRBJ2-3
size: -
D: -

CDR3: CASSVGGTSGVETQYF
DNA: TGTGCCAGCAGCGTAGGGGGGACTAGCGGGGTGGAGACCCAGTACTTC
V: TRBV9
J: TRBJ2-5
size: -
D: TRBD2

CDR3: CASSLGLSPGLAVDEQFF
DNA: TGTGCCAGCAGCTTAGGCCTTTCCCCGGGACTAGCCGTCGATGAGCAGTTCTTC
V: TRBV11-3
J: TRBJ2-1
size: -
D: TRBD2

CDR3: CASSFTGDTYEKLFF
DNA: TGTGCCAGCAGTTTTACGGGAGACACTTATGAAAAACTGTTTTTT
V: TRBV6-5
J: TRBJ1-4
size: -
D: -

CDR3: CASSLGLSSGEQFF
DNA: TGTGCCAGCAGCCTCGGACTTTCGTCTGGTGAGCAGTTCTTC
V: TRBV9
J: TRBJ2-1
size: -
D: -

CDR3: CASSQYRPQGTEAFF
DNA: TGTGCCAGCAGCCAATACCGACCACAGGGGACTGAAGCTTTCTTT
V: TRBV6-5
J: TRBJ1-1
size: -
D: TRBD1

CDR3: CASTHGGPRDYGYTF
DNA: TGCGCCAGCACCCACGGAGGGCCCCGGGACTATGGCTACACCTTC
V: TRBV5-1
J: TRBJ1-2
size: -
D: -

CDR3: CASSLQGPNEKLFF
DNA: TGTGCCAGCAGTCTACAGGGGCCTAATGAAAAACTGTTTTTT
V: TRBV2
J: TRBJ1-4
size: -
D: TRBD1

CDR3: CASSQGSGISGELFF
DNA: TGCGCCAGCAGCCAAGGTTCGGGAATTTCCGGGGAGCTGTTTTTT
V: TRBV4-3
J: TRBJ2-2
size: -
D: -

CDR3: CSVAYGTATDTQYF
DNA: TGCAGCGTGGCCTACGGGACTGCCACAGATACGCAGTATTTT
V: TRBV29-1
J: TRBJ2-3
size: -
D: -